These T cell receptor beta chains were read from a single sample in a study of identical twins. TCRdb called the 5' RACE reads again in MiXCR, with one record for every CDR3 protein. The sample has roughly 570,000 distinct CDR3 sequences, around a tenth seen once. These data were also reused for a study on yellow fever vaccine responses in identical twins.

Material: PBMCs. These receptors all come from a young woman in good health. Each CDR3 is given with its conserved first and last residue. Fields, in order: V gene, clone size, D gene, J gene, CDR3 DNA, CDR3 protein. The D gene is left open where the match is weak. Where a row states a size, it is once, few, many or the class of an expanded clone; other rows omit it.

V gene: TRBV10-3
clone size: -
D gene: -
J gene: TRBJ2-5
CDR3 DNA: TGTGCCATCAGTGAATCGGGGATCCAAGAGACCCAGTACTTC
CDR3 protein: CAISESGIQETQYF

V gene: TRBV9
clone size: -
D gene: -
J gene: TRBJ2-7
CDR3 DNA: TGTGCCAGCAGCGAAGGGGACATGTCCTCCTACGAGCAGTACTTC
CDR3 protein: CASSEGDMSSYEQYF

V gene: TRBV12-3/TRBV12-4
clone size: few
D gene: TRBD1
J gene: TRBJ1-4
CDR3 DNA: TGTGCCAGCAGGGACCGGGACAGGGGTGCCCAAACCCAAAAACTGTTTTTT
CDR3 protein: CASRDRDRGAQTQKLFF

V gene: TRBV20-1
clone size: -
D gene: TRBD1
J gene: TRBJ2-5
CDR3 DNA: TGCAGTGCTCGACAGGGGATCGATAAAGAGACCCAGTACTTC
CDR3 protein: CSARQGIDKETQYF

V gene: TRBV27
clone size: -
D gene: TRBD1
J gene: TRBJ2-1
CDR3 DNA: TGTGCCAGCAGTGGCCGGGGACAGGGGGCGATCCCCTACAATGAGCAGTTCTTC
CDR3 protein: CASSGRGQGAIPYNEQFF

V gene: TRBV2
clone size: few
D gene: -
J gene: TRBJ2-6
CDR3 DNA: TGTGCCATCGTGGGGAAGGGGAGTGGGGCCAACGTCCTGACTTTC
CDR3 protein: CAIVGKGSGANVLTF

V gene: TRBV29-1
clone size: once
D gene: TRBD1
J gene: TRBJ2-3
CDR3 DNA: TGCAGCGTTGTAAGGGGGACAGTAGATACGCAGTATTTT
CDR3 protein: CSVVRGTVDTQYF

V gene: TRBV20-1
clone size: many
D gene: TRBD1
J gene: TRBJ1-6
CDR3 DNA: TGCAGTGCTAGAGCCAAACAGGGGGCAACAAATTCACCCCTCCACTTT
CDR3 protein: CSARAKQGATNSPLHF

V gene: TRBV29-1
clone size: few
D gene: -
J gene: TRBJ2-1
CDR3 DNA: TGCAGCGTTGTGGGGGAGGTCAATGAGCAGTTCTTC
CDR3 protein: CSVVGEVNEQFF

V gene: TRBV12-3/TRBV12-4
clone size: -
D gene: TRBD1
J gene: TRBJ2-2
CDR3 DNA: TGTGCCAGCAGCATGGGGACAGGGGGAGGCACCGGGGAGCTGTTTTTT
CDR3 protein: CASSMGTGGGTGELFF

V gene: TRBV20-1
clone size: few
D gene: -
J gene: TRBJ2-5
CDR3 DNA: TGCAGTGCTAGACTCGTAACAGAGACCCAGTACTTC
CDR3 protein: CSARLVTETQYF

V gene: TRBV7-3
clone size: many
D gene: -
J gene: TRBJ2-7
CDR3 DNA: TGTGCCAGCAGCTTACTCTCGGGTTCCGAGCAGTACTTC
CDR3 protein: CASSLLSGSEQYF

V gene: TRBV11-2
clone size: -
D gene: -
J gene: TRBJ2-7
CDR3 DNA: TGTGCCAGCAGCTTAGCCGGGCTCAAGAACGAGCAGTACTTC
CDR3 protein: CASSLAGLKNEQYF

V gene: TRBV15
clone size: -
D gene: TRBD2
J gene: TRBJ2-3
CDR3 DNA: TGTGCCACCAGCAGAGACACTAGCGGGAGGTCAGATACGCAGTATTTT
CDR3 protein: CATSRDTSGRSDTQYF

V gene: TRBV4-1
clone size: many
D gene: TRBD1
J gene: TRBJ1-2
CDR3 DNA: TGCGCCAGCAGCCAAGGGACAGGGGCTAACTATGGCTACACCTTC
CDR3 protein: CASSQGTGANYGYTF

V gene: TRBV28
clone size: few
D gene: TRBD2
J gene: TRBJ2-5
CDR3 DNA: TGTGCCAGCACCGGACTAGCGGGAGGTCGGCGGGAGACCCAGTACTTC
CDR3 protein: CASTGLAGGRRETQYF

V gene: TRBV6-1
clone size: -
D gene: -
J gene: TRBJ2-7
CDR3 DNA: TGTGCCAGCAGTCCGAGAGACTTAACTAGTTCCTACGAGCAGTACTTC
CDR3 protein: CASSPRDLTSSYEQYF

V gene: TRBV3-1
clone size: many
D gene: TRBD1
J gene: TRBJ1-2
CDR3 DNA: TGTGCCAGCAGCCAAGAGATGGACAGGATGAACTATGGCTACACCTTC
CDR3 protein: CASSQEMDRMNYGYTF

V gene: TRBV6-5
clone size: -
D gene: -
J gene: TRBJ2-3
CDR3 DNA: TGTGCCAGCAGTTACTCAGGGGGATCAGATACGCAGTATTTT
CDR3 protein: CASSYSGGSDTQYF

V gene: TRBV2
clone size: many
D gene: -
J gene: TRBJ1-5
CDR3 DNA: TGTGCCAGCAGTGACAGGCAGCCCCAGCATTTT
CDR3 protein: CASSDRQPQHF

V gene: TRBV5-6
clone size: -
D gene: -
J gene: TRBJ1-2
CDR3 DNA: TGTGCCAGCAGCTTGGGTTATCGGAACTATGGCTACACCTTC
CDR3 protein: CASSLGYRNYGYTF

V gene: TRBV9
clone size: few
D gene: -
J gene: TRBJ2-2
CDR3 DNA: TGTGCCAGCACTCAGGATAACACCGGGGAGCTGTTTTTT
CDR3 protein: CASTQDNTGELFF

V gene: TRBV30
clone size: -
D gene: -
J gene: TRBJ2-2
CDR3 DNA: TGTGCCTGGAGTGTCGCCCAGGTGGGCGGGGAGCTGTTTTTT
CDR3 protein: CAWSVAQVGGELFF

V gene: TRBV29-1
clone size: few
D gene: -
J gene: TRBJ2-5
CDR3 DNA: TGCAGCGTTGAAGAAGCGCTCGCACTCAGGCCAGAGACCCAGTACTTC
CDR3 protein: CSVEEALALRPETQYF

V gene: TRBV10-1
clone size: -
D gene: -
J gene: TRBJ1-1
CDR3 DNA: TGCGCCAGCAAGAACGGGAGAAGAACTGAAGCTTTCTTT
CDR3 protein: CASKNGRRTEAFF

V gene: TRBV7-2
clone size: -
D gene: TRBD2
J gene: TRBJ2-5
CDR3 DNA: TGTGCCAGCAGCTTCACTAGCGGGGGAGGCCAAGAGACCCAGTACTTC
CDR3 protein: CASSFTSGGGQETQYF

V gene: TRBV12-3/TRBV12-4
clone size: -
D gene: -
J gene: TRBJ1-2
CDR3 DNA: TGTGCCAGCAGCCAAACGCCGGGCAACTATGGCTACACCTTC
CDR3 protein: CASSQTPGNYGYTF

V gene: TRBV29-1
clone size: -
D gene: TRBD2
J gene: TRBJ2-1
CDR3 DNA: TGCAGCGCATGGCCTTCTAGCGGGGGGGCCTCTGAGCAGTTCTTC
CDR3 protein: CSAWPSSGGASEQFF

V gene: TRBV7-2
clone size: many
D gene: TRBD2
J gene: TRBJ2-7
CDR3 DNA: TGTGCCAGCAGCCCCGGGACTAGCGGGAACAACTACGAGCAGTACTTC
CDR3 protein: CASSPGTSGNNYEQYF

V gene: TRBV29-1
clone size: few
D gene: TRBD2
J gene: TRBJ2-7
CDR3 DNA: TGCAGCGTTGAAGATCCGAGGGGCGTCGGGACTAGCGGTTACGAGCAGTACTTC
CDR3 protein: CSVEDPRGVGTSGYEQYF

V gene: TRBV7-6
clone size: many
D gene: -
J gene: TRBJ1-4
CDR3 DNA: TGTGCCAGCAGCTTAAACCCCACTAATGAAAAACTGTTTTTT
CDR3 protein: CASSLNPTNEKLFF

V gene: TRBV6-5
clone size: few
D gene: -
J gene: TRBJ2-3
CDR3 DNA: TGTGCCAGCAGTTACCCCCCATACTCCACAGATACGCAGTATTTT
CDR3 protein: CASSYPPYSTDTQYF

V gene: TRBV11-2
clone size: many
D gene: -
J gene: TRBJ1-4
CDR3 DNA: TGTGCCAGCAGCTTGGGTTCTGGCAGGGGTACCGAAAAACTGTTTTTT
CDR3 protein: CASSLGSGRGTEKLFF

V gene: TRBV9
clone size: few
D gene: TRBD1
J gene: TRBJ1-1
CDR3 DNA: TGTGCCAGCAGCGCCCGGGACAGGGACGGGGGGAACACTGAAGCTTTCTTT
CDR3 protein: CASSARDRDGGNTEAFF

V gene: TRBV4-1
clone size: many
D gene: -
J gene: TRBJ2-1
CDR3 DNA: TGCGCCAGCAGCCAAGATCTCACAGGGACTTACAATGAGCAGTTCTTC
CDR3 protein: CASSQDLTGTYNEQFF

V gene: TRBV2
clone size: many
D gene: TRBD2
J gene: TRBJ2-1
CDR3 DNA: TGTGCCAGCAGATTAGCGGGGGTCTACAATGAGCAGTTCTTC
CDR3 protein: CASRLAGVYNEQFF

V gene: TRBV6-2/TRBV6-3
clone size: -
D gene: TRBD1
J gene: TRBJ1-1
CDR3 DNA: TGTGCCAGCAGTCCGTCGACAGGGGAGGATATGGAAGCTTTCTTT
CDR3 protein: CASSPSTGEDMEAFF

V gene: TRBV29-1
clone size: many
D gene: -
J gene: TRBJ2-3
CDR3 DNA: TGCAGCTCGGCGGGTGGGACAGATACGCAGTATTTT
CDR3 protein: CSSAGGTDTQYF

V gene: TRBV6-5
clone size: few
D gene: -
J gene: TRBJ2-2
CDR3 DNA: TGTGCCAGCAGTTATAGTCGGGCGCACACCGGGGAGCTGTTTTTT
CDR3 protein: CASSYSRAHTGELFF

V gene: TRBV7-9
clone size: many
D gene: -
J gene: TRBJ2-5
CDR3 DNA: TGTGCCAGCAGCTTGATAAAGGCGGAGACCCAGTACTTC
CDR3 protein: CASSLIKAETQYF